This T cell receptor (beta chain) was sequenced in a study of PD-1 blockade in classical Hodgkin lymphoma. Study results and limitations: Lower baseline TCR diversity marked trial partial responders and progressors. Relapsed/refractory patients reportedly had lower baseline diversity than newly diagnosed patients. While CD8+ TCR diversity did not rise significantly by C4D1, CD4+ TCR diversity did.

About this clone itself: The antigen is not known.

All patients relapsed after autologous stem cell transplantation, and brentuximab vedotin exposure varied. Sequencing was performed with immunoSEQ multiplex PCR; in TCRdb, only in-frame clones are kept and a portion is missing. Of about 110,000 clones in the sample, roughly nine tenths were seen once. The CDR3 is made up of 13 amino acids. Germline-derived CDR1 and CDR2 are MRHNA and SNTAGT. Trimming stripped 0 bases from V and 9 bases from J, with 9 bases between. This clonotype was sampled from a human donor with classical Hodgkin lymphoma. Sequences were derived from peripheral blood mononuclear cells (PBMCs), sampled before the second cycle of nivolumab. This chain joins TRBV6-4 and TRBJ2-1, with unresolved D. CDR3 in DNA: TGTGCCAGCAGTGACTCGTTCCGGAGTGAGCAGTTCTTC. Encoded protein: CASSDSFRSEQFF.